This T cell receptor beta chain was captured by sequencing in a study of cytomegalovirus exposure and HLA in healthy donors. The wider study: Of 300 to 500 genotyped donors, 70% to 85% clustered with self-reported Caucasian donors. Study results and caveats: Differences between HLA loci emerged in a later analysis of TCR association rates, with DRB1 most and HLA-C fewest. Presence/absence analyses supposed approximately even sequencing depth among donors. TCR beta sequences numbering around 15,000 were associated with HLA alleles at 0.05 false discovery rate in a later analysis.

With 60 Vbeta and 13 Jbeta primers, the PCR was carried out. The data were produced by immunoSEQ multiplex PCR, yet TCRdb's version contains in-frame clones alone and is incomplete. The table shows approximately 100,000 clones, with roughly three quarters occurring only once. As concerns this clone: The antigen is undetermined.

CDR1 is SGHVS and CDR2 is FNYEAQ in the germline V gene. V lost 1 base and J lost 3, with 15 bases in between. The CDR3 has 16 residues. Specimen: PBMCs. This sequence originates from a man aged 35-49 years in good health and CMV-seronegative. The rearrangement uses TRBV7-6 and TRBJ2-5; D might be TRBD1 (5 bases). CDR3 sequence (DNA): TGTGCCAGCAGCTTAGGTTCCTGGCAGGGTAAAGAGACCCAGTACTTC. Its translation: CASSLGSWQGKETQYF.